The 28 T cell receptor beta chains given below trace back to one sample, sequenced in a study of PD-L1 blockade in urothelial cancer. Time point defined: pretreatment peripheral blood. Some clones are missing from TCRdb's copy, which holds only in-frame ones; the method was immunoSEQ multiplex PCR. The data hold approximately 90,000 clones, with 84% observed a single time. Here the sequenced sample was PBMCs, taken around atezolizumab (anti-PD-L1) treatment. All receptors come from a man in his fifties or sixties with urothelial cancer.

Here the CDR3 DNA reads TGTGCCAGCAGCTTGGAGCAGGCCTATGGCTACACCTTC. Protein sequence: CASSLEQAYGYTF. J is TRBJ1-2 and V is TRBV5-5, with D uncertain. This CDR3 is built from 13 residues. Germline values: CDR1 SGHKS, CDR2 YYEKEE (reference sequence). V gave up 0 bases and J gave up 4 bases, with 7 bases separating them.

The chain recombines TRBV28 with TRBJ2-3; 11 bases are a match to TRBD2. V shed 8 bases and J 4 bases; nucleotides not matched to a gene: 5. The CDR3 consists of 14 residues. The germline V gene has CDR1 MDHEN and CDR2 SYDVKM. In DNA form, the CDR3 reads TGTGCCAGCCGTACTAGCGGGGGCTCAGATACGCAGTATTTT. As protein: CASRTSGGSDTQYF. The variable domain in full, completed from reference TRBV28 and TRBJ2-3, reads DVKVTQSSRYLVKRTGEKVFLECVQDMDHENMFWYRQDPGLGLRLIYFSYDVKMKEKGDIPEGYSVSREKKERFSLILESASTNQTSMYLCASRTSGGSDTQYFGPGTRLTVL.

The chain combines TRBV6-5 with TRBJ1-4; D possibly corresponds to TRBD1 (5 bases). V lost 8 bases and J 6 bases, leaving 10 bases between the germline ends. CDR3 length: 12 residues. Germline V gene sequence: CDR1 MNHEY, CDR2 SVGAGI. This chain's CDR3 is CASRRGDEKLFF. CDR3 bases: TGTGCCAGCCGCCGGGGGGATGAAAAACTGTTTTTT.

This clone was counted a few times. CDR3 DNA: TGTGCCAGCAGTTTAGGAACAGGGGCCAGGTACTTC. Residues: CASSLGTGARYF. The chain is built from TRBV27 and TRBJ2-7, with 7 positions matching TRBD1. The trim removed 2 bases at V and 12 bases at J, leaving 7 bases unmatched. This CDR3 region has 12 residues. CDR1 MNHEY and CDR2 SMNVEV come from the germline V gene (reference sequence).

This chain joins TRBV14 and TRBJ2-7; 11 nucleotides agree with TRBD1. The germline CDR1 and CDR2 sequences are SGHDN and FVKESK. Losses at the gene ends were 5 bases for V and 3 bases for J; bases not matched to a gene: 3. The CDR3 length is 14 residues. The DNA of the CDR3 is TGTGCCAGCAGCTACGGGACAGGGGGCTACGAGCAGTACTTC. Its translation: CASSYGTGGYEQYF.

J is TRBJ1-5 and V is TRBV13; 7 nucleotides match TRBD1. Unmatched junction bases numbered 3, after V lost 2 bases and J lost 2 bases. This CDR3 region has 15 residues. Looked up from germline, CDR1 is PRHDT and CDR2 is FYEKMQ (reference sequence). CDR3 in DNA: TGTGCCAGCAGCTTAAGGGGGCTCGGCAATCAGCCCCAGCATTTT. It yields the protein CASSLRGLGNQPQHF.

This sequence joins TRBV6-6 and TRBJ1-2; tentative D call: TRBD1 (5 bases). The V gene's germline CDR1 is MNHNY and CDR2 SVGAGI (reference sequence). V was shortened by 6 bases and J by 5 bases, with 7 bases between the two germline ends. This CDR3 has 11 residues. The CDR3 is CASSPGYGYTF. CDR3 sequence (DNA): TGTGCCAGCAGCCCAGGGTATGGCTACACCTTC.

The chain recombines TRBV5-6 with TRBJ2-6; TRBD2 might be the D (5 bases). Per germline, CDR1 SGHDT and CDR2 YYEEEE. The CDR3 consists of 17 residues. V lost 0 bases and J 8 bases, leaving 18 bases between the germline ends. The CDR3 is CASSLGDRGSQTNVLTF. The DNA of the CDR3 is TGTGCCAGCAGCTTGGGCGATCGGGGTTCCCAGACCAACGTCCTGACTTTC. Full variable domain (remainder filled in from reference TRBV5-6 and TRBJ2-6): DAGVTQSPTHLIKTRGQQVTLRCSPKSGHDTVSWYQQALGQGPQFIFQYYEEEERQRGNFPDRFSGHQFPNYSSELNVNALLLGDSALYLCASSLGDRGSQTNVLTFGAGSRLTVL.

The CDR3 nucleotides are TGTGCCAGTAGTATATTAAGGGGGCAAGGGAACACTGAAGCTTTCTTT. This translates into CASSILRGQGNTEAFF. The gene calls are TRBV19 and TRBJ1-1, with 7 bases fitting TRBD1. There are 16 residues in the CDR3. The trim removed 2 bases at V and 1 base at J, leaving 7 bases unmatched. The germline CDR1 and CDR2 sequences are LNHDA and SQIVND (reference sequence).

The chain carries TRBV28 and TRBJ1-1; D is unresolved. CDR3 length: 12 amino acids. V lost 5 bases and J 6 bases, leaving 10 bases between the germline ends. In germline, CDR1 is MDHEN, CDR2 SYDVKM. The CDR3 sequence: CASSLLQSEAFF. CDR3 coding DNA: TGTGCCAGCAGTCTTCTACAGTCTGAAGCTTTCTTT.

The V call is TRBV11-2, the J call TRBJ2-7; maybe TRBD2 (6 bases). CDR1 and CDR2 from the germline V gene are SGHAT and FQNNGV. V was cut by 5 bases and J by 2 bases, with 16 bases left in between. CDR3 length: 15 amino acids. The CDR3 loop reads CASSTSRTITYEQYF. Here the CDR3 DNA reads TGTGCCAGCAGCACCTCGCGGACTATTACCTACGAGCAGTACTTC.

This clone was seen a single time. The rearrangement joins TRBV5-8 to TRBJ2-1; a possible D gene is TRBD2 (7 bases). The length of the CDR3 is 14 residues. The germline gives CDR1 SGHTS, CDR2 YDEGEE. The V end was cut by 5 bases, the J end by 6 bases, with 15 bases between. CDR3 residues: CASRRGGILNEQFF. The DNA for the CDR3 is TGTGCCAGCAGGAGGGGGGGGATACTCAATGAGCAGTTCTTC. The full variable domain, with the rest looked up from reference TRBV5-8 and TRBJ2-1, is EAGVTQSPTHLIKTRGQQATLRCSPISGHTSVYWYQQALGLGLQFLLWYDEGEERNRGNFPPRFSGRQFPNYSSELNVNALELEDSALYLCASRRGGILNEQFFGPGTRLTVL.

The V and J genes are TRBV13 and TRBJ2-3, with TRBD2 matching 10 bases. Trimming took 5 bases from V and 1 from J; bases not matched to a gene: 15. Germline values: CDR1 PRHDT, CDR2 FYEKMQ (reference sequence). The CDR3 is 19 residues long. CDR3 protein: CASSRYPSIAGGRTDTQYF. The CDR3 nucleotides read TGTGCCAGCAGCAGATATCCTTCGATAGCGGGAGGCCGCACAGATACGCAGTATTTT.

J is TRBJ2-6 and V is TRBV11-2; 9 nucleotides agree with TRBD1. The CDR3 is 18 amino acids. CDR1 is SGHAT, CDR2 FQNNGV, per germline. V dropped 3 bases and J dropped 2; count of bases not matched to a gene: 8. CDR3 sequence reads: CASSFLYRGLTGANVLTF. For the CDR3, the DNA is TGTGCCAGCAGCTTTTTATACAGGGGGCTGACTGGGGCCAACGTCCTGACTTTC.

This rearrangement joins TRBV5-4 to TRBJ2-1, with 10 bases aligning to TRBD2. The CDR3 has 15 amino acids. V shed 5 bases and J 4 bases; nucleotides not matched to a gene: 6. Germline CDR1 reads SGHNT; CDR2 reads YYREEE (reference sequence). The CDR3 is CASRQAGGRYNEQFF. The CDR3 nucleotides are TGTGCCAGCAGGCAAGCGGGGGGGCGTTACAATGAGCAGTTCTTC.

This clone was found a few times. This CDR3 is CASSSRSRGRGGETQYF. The CDR3 region has the DNA TGTGCCAGCTCTTCCCGCTCAAGGGGGCGCGGAGGAGAGACCCAGTACTTC. The chain has TRBV18 and TRBJ2-5, with 7 bases identical to TRBD1. The CDR3 runs to 17 residues. V lost 6 bases, J lost 4 bases, and 17 bases stayed unmatched. The germline CDR1 and CDR2 sequences are KGHSH and LQKENI.

The chain has TRBV25-1 and TRBJ2-3, with unresolved D. Trimming stripped 5 bases from V and 1 base from J, with 19 bases between. There are 17 residues in the CDR3. The germline CDR1 and CDR2 sequences are MGHDK and SYGVNS. The CDR3 DNA reads as TGTGCCAGCAGTCCCACTTTTGCGGCAGTTCGCACAGATACGCAGTATTTT. This translates into CASSPTFAAVRTDTQYF. The full variable domain, with the rest looked up from reference TRBV25-1 and TRBJ2-3, is EADIYQTPRYLVIGTGKKITLECSQTMGHDKMYWYQQDPGMELHLIHYSYGVNSTEKGDLSSESTVSRIRTEHFPLTLESARPSHTSQYLCASSPTFAAVRTDTQYFGPGTRLTVL.

This sequence joins TRBV5-4 and TRBJ2-1; maybe TRBD2 (6 bases). The V gene lost 4 bases and the J gene lost 5 bases, with 16 bases spanning the gap. The germline gives CDR1 SGHNT, CDR2 YYREEE (reference sequence). The CDR3 runs 15 residues. The CDR3 DNA is TGTGCCAGCAGCCCCGGTGTAGCGGACCACAATGAGCAGTTCTTC. This gives the protein CASSPGVADHNEQFF.

V usage is TRBV5-1 and J usage is TRBJ1-1, with D maybe TRBD1 (5 bases). Germline V lookup: CDR1 SGHRS, CDR2 YFSETQ. V lost 4 bases, J lost 1 base, and 8 bases lay in between. There are 13 residues in the CDR3. The DNA of the CDR3 is TGCGCCAGCAGCGCGCAGGGGAACACTGAAGCTTTCTTT. Its translation is CASSAQGNTEAFF.

This clone has only a few counts. V is TRBV14 and J is TRBJ2-2; maybe TRBD2 (5 bases). Trimming took 2 bases from V and 7 from J, leaving 8 bases between them. Germline loops: CDR1 SGHDN, CDR2 FVKESK. The CDR3 length is 13 residues. CDR3 in amino acids: CASSQRTRGELFF. The CDR3, as DNA: TGTGCCAGCAGCCAAAGGACTCGCGGGGAGCTGTTTTTT. Based on the CDR3 plus reference TRBV14 and TRBJ2-2, the full variable domain is EAGVTQFPSHSVIEKGQTVTLRCDPISGHDNLYWYRRVMGKEIKFLLHFVKESKQDESGMPNNRFLAERTGGTYSTLKVQPAELEDSGVYFCASSQRTRGELFFGEGSRLTVL.

In the case of this clone: An end of the junction differs from the germline gene, which may be a read error. V is TRBV19 and J is TRBJ2-7; 7 bases are shared with TRBD1. The CDR3 sequence is 13 residues long. Germline-derived CDR1 and CDR2 are LNHDA and SQIVND (reference sequence). CDR3 sequence: CASSTTGSYGQYF. For the CDR3, the DNA is TGTGCCAGTAGTACGACAGGGTCCTACGGGCAGTACTTC.

This chain links TRBV10-1 with TRBJ2-7, with 11 bases identical to TRBD2. With V trimmed by 3 bases and J by 9 bases, 10 bases remained unmatched. The V gene's germline CDR1 is WNHNN and CDR2 SYGVQD (reference sequence). This CDR3 comprises 15 residues. The CDR3: CASSDGLAGRNMQYF. The CDR3 DNA follows: TGCGCCAGCAGTGACGGACTAGCGGGCCGAAACATGCAGTACTTC.

The chain links TRBV28 to TRBJ1-5; 9 nucleotides align to TRBD1. Trimming cost V 5 bases and J 7 bases; bases outside gene matches: 12. The CDR3 has 16 residues. CDR1 is MDHEN, CDR2 SYDVKM, per germline. The CDR3 spells CASSSPTQGARQPQHF. The CDR3 region has the DNA TGTGCCAGCAGTAGCCCAACACAGGGGGCCCGGCAGCCCCAGCATTTT.

This clone was found a few times. V is TRBV5-1 and J is TRBJ2-5; 10 positions agree with TRBD1. CDR3 length: 15 amino acids. From germline, CDR1 is SGHRS and CDR2 YFSETQ. V dropped 4 bases and J dropped 5; count of bases not matched to a gene: 8. CDR3 DNA: TGCGCCAGCAGCGACTGGGACAGGGGTAGGGAGACCCAGTACTTC. Protein: CASSDWDRGRETQYF.

The chain has TRBV18 and TRBJ2-7; D not certain. The V end was cut by 3 bases, the J end by 3 bases, with 9 bases between. The germline gives CDR1 KGHSH, CDR2 LQKENI. The CDR3 has 13 residues. Here the CDR3 DNA reads TGTGCCAGCTCACCGCCCCCGGGCTACGAGCAGTACTTC. It codes for CASSPPPGYEQYF.

The CDR3 coding sequence is TGTGCCAGCAGCAAAGAGGGACAGGGGGCGAACGAGCAGTACTTC. Amino acid sequence: CASSKEGQGANEQYF. The chain employs TRBV9 and TRBJ2-7, with 12 bases lining up with TRBD1. Germline loops: CDR1 SGDLS, CDR2 YYNGEE. V was clipped by 4 bases and J by 5 bases; unmatched bases: 7. The CDR3 is made up of 15 amino acids.

Regarding this clone: Different DNA sequences within this sample yield the same CDR3. The chain links TRBV6-5 to TRBJ1-1; 8 positions match TRBD1. V dropped 2 bases and J dropped 4; count of bases not matched to a gene: 3. Per germline, CDR1 MNHEY and CDR2 SVGAGI. CDR3 length equals 14 residues. The CDR3 nucleotides are TGTGCCAGCAGTTACCTTACAGGGGGCACTGAAGCTTTCTTT. It encodes CASSYLTGGTEAFF.

This sequence joins TRBV5-1 and TRBJ2-1, with D uncertain. V lost 0 bases, J lost 2 bases, and 12 bases lay in between. Germline-derived CDR1 and CDR2 are SGHRS and YFSETQ. The CDR3 runs 16 residues. DNA for the CDR3: TGCGCCAGCAGCTTGGCCCACCTAAGCGCCTACAATGAGCAGTTCTTC. Its translation is CASSLAHLSAYNEQFF.